A selection of T cell receptor beta chains follows, all from one sample in a study of PD-L1 blockade in urothelial cancer. Profiling relied on immunoSEQ multiplex PCR, and the TCRdb table lists in-frame clones only, not all of them. The sample lists 85,000 to 130,000 clones, over 80% seen once, with just over 0.9% in the top ten. The sample here was PBMCs, taken around atezolizumab (anti-PD-L1) treatment. The receptors stem from a woman older than 75 with urothelial cancer. Both conserved end residues are part of each CDR3. Each record gives: J gene, V gene, CDR3 length, D gene, clone size, CDR3 protein, CDR3 DNA. D genes are given only for firm matches. Only some rows state a clone size, as once, few, many or a class for expanded clones.

TRBJ2-1 TRBV29-1 15 TRBD2 - CSGAGTSGTYNEQFF TGCAGCGGAGCCGGGACTAGCGGTACTTACAATGAGCAGTTCTTC
TRBJ1-4 TRBV2 12 - - CASSVRNEKLFF TGTGCCAGCAGTGTCAGGAATGAAAAACTGTTTTTT
TRBJ2-1 TRBV7-2 16 TRBD1 - CASSMGTGGSYNEQFF TGTGCCAGCAGCATGGGGACAGGGGGCTCCTACAATGAGCAGTTCTTC
TRBJ1-1 TRBV11-2 14 - - CASSLEGGATEAFF TGTGCCAGCAGCTTAGAGGGGGGAGCCACTGAAGCTTTCTTT
TRBJ2-7 TRBV5-4 14 - - CASSLRQSSYEQYF TGTGCCAGCAGCTTGCGACAGAGCTCCTACGAGCAGTACTTC
TRBJ2-6 TRBV5-4 18 TRBD2 - CASSLVGAGGPGANVLTF TGTGCCAGCAGCTTGGTTGGGGCGGGAGGCCCTGGGGCCAACGTCCTGACTTTC
TRBJ2-1 TRBV9 15 - - CASSGAGLSYNEQFF TGTGCCAGCAGCGGAGCGGGCCTCTCCTACAATGAGCAGTTCTTC
TRBJ2-5 TRBV6-1 14 TRBD1 - CASRKDRGPETQYF TGTGCCAGCAGGAAGGACAGGGGGCCGGAGACCCAGTACTTC
TRBJ2-3 TRBV18 13 - - CASSLHREDTQYF TGTGCCAGCTCACTCCACAGGGAAGATACGCAGTATTTT
TRBJ2-3 TRBV7-9 16 TRBD2 once CASSSLAGGPSDTQYF TGTGCCAGCAGCTCCCTAGCGGGAGGGCCGTCAGATACGCAGTATTTT
TRBJ2-7 TRBV7-2 15 TRBD1 few CASSAQGALRYEQYF TGTGCCAGCAGCGCACAGGGGGCGCTCCGCTACGAGCAGTACTTC
TRBJ1-1 TRBV27 15 - - CASSLSPWGGTEAFF TGTGCCAGCAGTTTATCACCGTGGGGGGGCACTGAAGCTTTCTTT
TRBJ1-5 TRBV18 15 TRBD1 - CASSPGTGGFQPQHF TGTGCCAGCTCACCAGGGACAGGGGGCTTTCAGCCCCAGCATTTT
TRBJ2-5 TRBV9 14 - - CASSVTGSGETQYF TGTGCCAGCAGCGTAACCGGGAGTGGCGAGACCCAGTACTTC
TRBJ2-2 TRBV9 15 - - CASSATGPGTGELFF TGTGCCAGCAGCGCGACTGGTCCTGGCACCGGGGAGCTGTTTTTT
TRBJ1-2 TRBV27 19 - - CASKSGLPGRGGLNYGYTF TGTGCCAGCAAATCTGGGCTACCGGGACGGGGGGGCCTTAACTATGGCTACACCTTC
TRBJ1-5 TRBV7-8 15 TRBD1 - CASSPTDRVYQPQHF TGTGCCAGCAGCCCCACGGACAGGGTGTATCAGCCCCAGCATTTT
TRBJ2-7 TRBV25-1 15 TRBD2 - CASSAPGLASHEQYF TGTGCCAGCAGTGCCCCGGGACTAGCGAGCCACGAGCAGTACTTC
TRBJ2-7 TRBV19 15 TRBD1 once CASSEGQGVRAEQYF TGTGCCAGTAGTGAAGGACAGGGAGTCCGGGCCGAGCAGTACTTC
TRBJ1-1 TRBV7-2 14 - - CASSFQGSGTEAFF TGTGCCAGCAGCTTCCAGGGGTCGGGCACTGAAGCTTTCTTT
TRBJ2-7 TRBV10-3 14 - - CAISEQLGGYEQYF TGTGCCATCAGTGAGCAACTCGGGGGTTACGAGCAGTACTTC